The 13 T cell receptor beta chains given below trace back to one sample, sequenced in a study of shared clonotypes between healthy human individuals. Some clones are missing from TCRdb's copy, which holds only in-frame ones; the method was immunoSEQ multiplex PCR. The data contain millions of clones, approximately 95% of them seen just once; the ten biggest clones take up approximately 0.4%. Input material: naive CD4+ T cells from PBMCs. Subset meaning: CD45RA+ positively selected. The source of these receptors is a man aged 18 to 29 in good health. Some clones in this sample may be carry-over from other donors' samples.

The chain employs TRBV28 and TRBJ2-1; the D is unclear. V lost 2 bases, J lost 2 bases, and 13 bases lay in between. This CDR3 is 16 amino acids long. Germline V CDR1 and CDR2: MDHEN, SYDVKM. The CDR3 sequence is CASSLSSWSTYNEQFF. For the CDR3, the DNA is TGTGCCAGCAGTTTAAGTAGCTGGAGTACCTACAATGAGCAGTTCTTC.

The chain is built from TRBV6-1 and TRBJ2-2; no definite D call. V shed 1 base and J shed 3 bases, with 3 bases lying between them. The CDR3 length is 13 residues. Germline V gives CDR1 MNHNS, CDR2 SASEGT. The CDR3 DNA reads as TGTGCCAGCAGTGAAGGGGACACCGGGGAGCTGTTTTTT. It yields the protein CASSEGDTGELFF.

This chain connects TRBV19 to TRBJ1-4, with TRBD1 identical over 9 bases. The CDR3 is made up of 17 amino acids. V trimming: 5 bases; J trimming: 2 bases; junction bases outside the gene matches: 9. The germline gives CDR1 LNHDA, CDR2 SQIVND (reference sequence). The CDR3 coding sequence is TGTGCCAGTAGTGAATCTAACAGGGGGCTGACTAATGAAAAACTGTTTTTT. Residues: CASSESNRGLTNEKLFF.

V is TRBV5-1 and J is TRBJ2-3; D call uncertain. Germline V gives CDR1 SGHRS, CDR2 YFSETQ. This CDR3 is built from 17 residues. V dropped 0 bases and J dropped 0 bases, with 14 bases sitting between them. CDR3 in amino acids: CASSLGARSSSTDTQYF. The CDR3 DNA sequence: TGCGCCAGCAGCTTGGGTGCCAGATCGTCTAGCACAGATACGCAGTATTTT.

Turning to this clone: In the same sample, other DNA sequences code for this CDR3. The V gene is TRBV18, the J gene TRBJ2-3; D is ambiguous. Germline V lookup: CDR1 KGHSH, CDR2 LQKENI. Between the trimmed V and J ends, which lost 3 bases and 0 bases, there was a span of 4 bases. CDR3 length: 13 residues. The CDR3 DNA reads as TGTGCCAGCTCACCCTCGAGCACAGATACGCAGTATTTT. Protein product: CASSPSSTDTQYF.

For this clone: This CDR3 is also generated by other DNA sequences in the sample. J is TRBJ2-3 and V is TRBV5-1; no reliable D call. V was clipped by 4 bases and J by 5 bases, with 8 bases between them. CDR1 and CDR2 from the germline V gene are SGHRS and YFSETQ. The CDR3 loop spans 12 amino acids. The CDR3 DNA follows: TGCGCCAGCAGCCTAGTGGGAGATACGCAGTATTTT. Amino acid sequence: CASSLVGDTQYF.

The chain uses TRBV21-1 and TRBJ1-2; the table's D call, TRBD1, has no DNA check behind it. TRBV21-1 is a recognized pseudogene. This CDR3 spans 15 amino acids. The CDR3 reads CASSKWDRDLFCYTF. In DNA form, the CDR3 reads TGTGCCAGCAGCAAATGGGACAGGGACCTTTTTTGCTACACCTTC.

Only one count was recorded for this clone. The rearrangement joins TRBV5-1 to TRBJ2-1; D gene ambiguous. The V end lost 3 bases, the J end lost 0 bases, and 13 bases lay between the germline ends. The germline V gene encodes CDR1 SGHRS and CDR2 YFSETQ. The CDR3 consists of 16 residues. CDR3 protein: CASSSSGVPSYNEQFF. CDR3 DNA sequence: TGCGCCAGCAGCTCGTCTGGGGTCCCCTCCTACAATGAGCAGTTCTTC.

This clone was detected once. The rearrangement links TRBV6-1 to TRBJ2-2, with 8 bases matching TRBD2. CDR3 length equals 15 residues. CDR1 MNHNS and CDR2 SASEGT come from the germline V gene. V gave up 2 bases and J gave up 7 bases; unmatched junction bases: 6. The CDR3 reads CASSEMRTSSGELFF. As DNA, the CDR3 is TGTGCCAGCAGTGAAATGAGGACTAGCAGCGGGGAGCTGTTTTTT.

The CDR3: CASSLGLSEQFF. The CDR3 DNA reads TGTGCCAGCAGCTTAGGTCTATCGGAGCAGTTCTTC. V gene TRBV7-6 combines with J gene TRBJ2-1; no firm D call. Germline assignment: CDR1 SGHVS and CDR2 FNYEAQ. This CDR3 is built from 12 residues. Trimming left V 1 base short and J 10 bases short, with 8 bases between.

This rearrangement joins TRBV2 to TRBJ2-1, with 9 bases matching TRBD1. Per germline, CDR1 SNHLY and CDR2 FYNNEI. V shed 6 bases, J shed 5 bases, and the junction held 2 bases outside the gene matches. CDR3 length equals 13 residues. The CDR3 region is CASRQGADNEQFF. CDR3 sequence (DNA): TGTGCCAGCAGACAGGGGGCGGACAATGAGCAGTTCTTC.

The CDR3 nucleotides read TGTGCCCCGGGGGGGCCATGGTCAGCAGATACGCAGTATTTT. This sequence encodes CAPGGPWSADTQYF. The genes are TRBV7-3 and TRBJ2-3, with TRBD2 matching 8 bases. Germline V gene data show CDR1 as SGHTA and CDR2 as FQGTGA. V lost 11 bases to trimming and J lost 4 bases; unmatched junction nucleotides: 11. The CDR3 length is 14 residues.

Of note for this clone: Within the sample, other DNA sequences also encode this same CDR3. The chain carries TRBV28 and TRBJ2-7; possibly TRBD2 for D (6 bases). Between the trimmed V and J ends, which lost 6 bases and 6 bases, there was a span of 15 bases. Germline lookup yields CDR1 MDHEN and CDR2 SYDVKM. This CDR3 has 13 amino acids. The CDR3 loop reads CASRYTGVSEQYF. DNA for the CDR3: TGTGCCAGCAGGTATACGGGGGTAAGCGAGCAGTACTTC.